This T cell receptor beta chain is from a study of metastatic and nonmetastatic thyroid tumors. On the study more broadly: The authors compared repertoires across blood and tumor or nodule tissue from malignant and benign thyroid patients.

With 3 bases removed from V and 2 bases from J, the gap between germline ends came to 7 bases. The CDR3 extends over 13 amino acids. Germline CDR1 DFQATT, CDR2 SNEGSKA (reference sequence). TCRdb re-clonotyped the PCR reads via MiXCR. This table holds roughly 30,000 clones, 3.7% found once. This clone was found many times. Nobody among the patients had been given any treatment before thyroid surgery. The clonotype was recovered from a male donor with papillary thyroid cancer or a benign thyroid nodule (not recorded which). Some clones in this sample may be carry-over from other donors' samples. Input material: blood. This sequence joins TRBV20-1 and TRBJ2-2; perhaps TRBD2 as D (5 bases). CDR3 in DNA: TGCAGTGCTAGCGGGATCAACACCGGGGAGCTGTTTTTT. Its translation is CSASGINTGELFF.